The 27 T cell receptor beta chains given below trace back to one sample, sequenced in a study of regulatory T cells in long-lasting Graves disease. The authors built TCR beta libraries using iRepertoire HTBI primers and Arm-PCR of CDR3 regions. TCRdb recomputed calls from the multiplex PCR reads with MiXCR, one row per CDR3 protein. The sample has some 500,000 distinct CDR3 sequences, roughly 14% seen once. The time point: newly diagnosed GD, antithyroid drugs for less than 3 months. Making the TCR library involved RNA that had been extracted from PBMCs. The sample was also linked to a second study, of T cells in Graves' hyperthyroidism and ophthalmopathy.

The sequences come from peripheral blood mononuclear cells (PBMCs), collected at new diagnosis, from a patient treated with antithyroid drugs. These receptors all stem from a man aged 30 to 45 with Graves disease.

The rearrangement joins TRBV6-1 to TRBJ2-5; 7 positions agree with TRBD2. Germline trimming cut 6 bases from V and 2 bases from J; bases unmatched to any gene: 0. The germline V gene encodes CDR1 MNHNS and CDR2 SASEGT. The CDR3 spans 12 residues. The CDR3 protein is CASRREQETQYF. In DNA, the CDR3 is TGTGCCAGCAGGCGGGAGCAAGAGACCCAGTACTTC.

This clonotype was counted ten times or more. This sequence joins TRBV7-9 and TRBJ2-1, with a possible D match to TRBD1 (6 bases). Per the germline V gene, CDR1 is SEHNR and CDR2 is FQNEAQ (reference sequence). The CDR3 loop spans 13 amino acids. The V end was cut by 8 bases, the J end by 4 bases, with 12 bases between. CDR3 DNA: TGTGCCAGCTCACCACAGGGTTACAATGAGCAGTTCTTC. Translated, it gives CASSPQGYNEQFF. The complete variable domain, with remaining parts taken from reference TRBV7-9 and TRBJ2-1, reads DTGVSQNPRHKITKRGQNVTFRCDPISEHNRLYWYRQTLGQGPEFLTYFQNEAQLEKSRLLSDRFSAERPKGSFSTLEIQRTEQGDSAMYLCASSPQGYNEQFFGPGTRLTVL.

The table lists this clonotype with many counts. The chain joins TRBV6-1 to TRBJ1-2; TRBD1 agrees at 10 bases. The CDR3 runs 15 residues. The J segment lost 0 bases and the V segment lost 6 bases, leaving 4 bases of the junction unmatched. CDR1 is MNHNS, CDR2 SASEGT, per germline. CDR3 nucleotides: TGTGCCAGCAGGGCCGGACAGGGGGCTAACTATGGCTACACCTTC. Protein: CASRAGQGANYGYTF.

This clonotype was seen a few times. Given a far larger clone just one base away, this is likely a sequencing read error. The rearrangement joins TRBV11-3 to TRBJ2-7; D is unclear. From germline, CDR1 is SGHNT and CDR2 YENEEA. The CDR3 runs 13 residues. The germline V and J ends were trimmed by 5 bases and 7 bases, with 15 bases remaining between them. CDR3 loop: CASSEQNTNEQYF. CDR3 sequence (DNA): TGTGCCAGCAGCGAACAAAACACCAATGAGCAGTACTTC.

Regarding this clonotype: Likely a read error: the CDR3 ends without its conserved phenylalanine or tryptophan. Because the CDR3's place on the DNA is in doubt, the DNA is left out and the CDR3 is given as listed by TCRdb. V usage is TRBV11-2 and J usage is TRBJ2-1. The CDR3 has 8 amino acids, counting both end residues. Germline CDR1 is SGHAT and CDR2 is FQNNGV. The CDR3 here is CASSLDAS.

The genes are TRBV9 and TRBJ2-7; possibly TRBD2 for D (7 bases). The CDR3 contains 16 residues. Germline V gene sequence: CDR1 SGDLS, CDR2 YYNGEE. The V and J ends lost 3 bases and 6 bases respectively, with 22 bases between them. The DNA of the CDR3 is TGTGCCAGCAGCGGTGGGGTAGGGGGGGTCCTTCTCGAGCAGTACTTC. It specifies CASSGGVGGVLLEQYF.

In DNA form, the CDR3 reads TGTGCCAGCAGTTTATCGATGTTACGGGGGGCCTACTATGGCTACACCTTC. Protein sequence: CASSLSMLRGAYYGYTF. V usage is TRBV27 and J usage is TRBJ1-2, with D possibly being TRBD1 (6 bases). The germline V gene has CDR1 MNHEY and CDR2 SMNVEV (reference sequence). V dropped 0 bases and J dropped 3 bases, with 17 bases sitting between them. There are 17 residues in the CDR3.

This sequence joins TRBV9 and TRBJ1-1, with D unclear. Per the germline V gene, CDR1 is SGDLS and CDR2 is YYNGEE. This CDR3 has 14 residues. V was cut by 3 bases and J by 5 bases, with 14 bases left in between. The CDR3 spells CASSDQTLATEAFF. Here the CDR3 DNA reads TGTGCCAGCAGCGACCAGACATTAGCGACTGAAGCTTTCTTT.

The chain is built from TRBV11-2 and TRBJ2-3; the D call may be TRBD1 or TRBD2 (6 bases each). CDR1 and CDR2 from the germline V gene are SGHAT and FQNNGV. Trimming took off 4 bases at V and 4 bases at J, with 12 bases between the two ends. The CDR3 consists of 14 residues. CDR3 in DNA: TGTGCCAGCAGCTCGGGGGCGCGTGCAGATACGCAGTATTTT. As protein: CASSSGARADTQYF.

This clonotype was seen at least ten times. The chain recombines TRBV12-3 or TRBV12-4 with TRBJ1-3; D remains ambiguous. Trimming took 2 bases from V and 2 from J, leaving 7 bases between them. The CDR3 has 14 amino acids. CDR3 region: CASSLRPAGNTIYF. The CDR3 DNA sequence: TGTGCCAGCAGTTTAAGGCCAGCTGGAAACACCATATATTTT.

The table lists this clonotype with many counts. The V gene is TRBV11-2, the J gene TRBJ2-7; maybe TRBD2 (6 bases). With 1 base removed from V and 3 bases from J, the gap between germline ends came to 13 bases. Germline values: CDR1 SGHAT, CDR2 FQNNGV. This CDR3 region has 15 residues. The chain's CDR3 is CASSLVGSGIYEQYF. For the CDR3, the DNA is TGTGCCAGCAGCTTAGTTGGTAGCGGCATCTACGAGCAGTACTTC.

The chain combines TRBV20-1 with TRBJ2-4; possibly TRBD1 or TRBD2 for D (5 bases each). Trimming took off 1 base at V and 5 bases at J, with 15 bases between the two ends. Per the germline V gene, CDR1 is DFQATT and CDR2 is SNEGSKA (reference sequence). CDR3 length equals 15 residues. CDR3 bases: TGCAGTGCTAGAGGGGGGAGCCGGGCGGAAAACATTCAGTACTTC. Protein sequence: CSARGGSRAENIQYF.

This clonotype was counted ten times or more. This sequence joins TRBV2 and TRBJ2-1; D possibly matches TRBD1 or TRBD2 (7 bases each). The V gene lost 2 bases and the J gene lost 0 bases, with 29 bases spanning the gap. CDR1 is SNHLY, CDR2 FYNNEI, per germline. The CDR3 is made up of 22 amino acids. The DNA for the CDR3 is TGTGCCAGCAGTGAAACCACAGACCTTCGGCAGGGGGGGGCCTACTCCTACAATGAGCAGTTCTTC. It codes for CASSETTDLRQGGAYSYNEQFF. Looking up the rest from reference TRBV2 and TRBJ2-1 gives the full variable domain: EPEVTQTPSHQVTQMGQEVILRCVPISNHLYFYWYRQILGQKVEFLVSFYNNEISEKSEIFDDQFSVERPDGSNFTLKIRSTKLEDSAMYFCASSETTDLRQGGAYSYNEQFFGPGTRLTVL.

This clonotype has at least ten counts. As DNA, the CDR3 is TGCAGCGTTGAAGCCCGGGAGAGGGCCGGGGAGCTGTTTTTT. Its protein product is CSVEARERAGELFF. The chain carries TRBV29-1 and TRBJ2-2, with D possibly TRBD2 on 6 matching bases. This CDR3 has 14 amino acids. The germline V and J ends were trimmed by 1 base and 6 bases, with 12 bases remaining between them. CDR1 and CDR2 from the germline V gene are SQVTM and ANQGSEA.

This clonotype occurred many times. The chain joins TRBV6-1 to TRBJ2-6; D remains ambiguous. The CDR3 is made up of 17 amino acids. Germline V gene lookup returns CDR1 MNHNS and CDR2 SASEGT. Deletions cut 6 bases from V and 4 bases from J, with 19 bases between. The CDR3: CASSLSPKRPGANVLTF. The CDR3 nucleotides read TGTGCCAGCAGCCTTTCACCTAAAAGACCCGGGGCCAACGTCCTGACTTTC.

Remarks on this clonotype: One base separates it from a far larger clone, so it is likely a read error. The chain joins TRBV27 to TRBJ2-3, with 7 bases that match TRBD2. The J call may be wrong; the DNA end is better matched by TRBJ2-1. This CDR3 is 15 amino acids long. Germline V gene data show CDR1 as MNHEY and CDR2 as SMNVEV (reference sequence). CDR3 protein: CVSSFEGRALEEQFF. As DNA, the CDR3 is TGTGTCAGCAGTTTTGAAGGGAGGGCTTTAGAGGAGCAGTTCTTC.

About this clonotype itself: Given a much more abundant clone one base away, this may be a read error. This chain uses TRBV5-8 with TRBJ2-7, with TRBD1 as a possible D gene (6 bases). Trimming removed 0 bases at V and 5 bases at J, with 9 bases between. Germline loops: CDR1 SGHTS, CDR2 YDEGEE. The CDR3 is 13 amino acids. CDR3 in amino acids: CASSLASGDEQYF. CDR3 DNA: TGTGCCAGCAGCTTGGCTTCAGGGGACGAGCAGTACTTC.

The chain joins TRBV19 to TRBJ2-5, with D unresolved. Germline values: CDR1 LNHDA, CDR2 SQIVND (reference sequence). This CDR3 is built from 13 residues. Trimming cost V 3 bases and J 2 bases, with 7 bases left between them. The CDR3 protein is CASSMGRQETQYF. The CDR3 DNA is TGTGCCAGTAGTATGGGCAGACAAGAGACCCAGTACTTC.

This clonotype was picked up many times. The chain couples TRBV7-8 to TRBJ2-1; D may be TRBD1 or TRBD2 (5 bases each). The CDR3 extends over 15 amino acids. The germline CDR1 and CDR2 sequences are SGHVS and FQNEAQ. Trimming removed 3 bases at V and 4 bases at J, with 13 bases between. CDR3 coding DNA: TGTGCCAGCAGCTTTCGAGGGGACGAATACAATGAGCAGTTCTTC. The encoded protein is CASSFRGDEYNEQFF. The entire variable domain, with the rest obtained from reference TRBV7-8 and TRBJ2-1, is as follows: GAGVSQSPRYKVAKRGQDVALRCDPISGHVSLFWYQQALGQGPEFLTYFQNEAQLDKSGLPSDRFFAERPEGSVSTLKIQRTQQEDSAVYLCASSFRGDEYNEQFFGPGTRLTVL.

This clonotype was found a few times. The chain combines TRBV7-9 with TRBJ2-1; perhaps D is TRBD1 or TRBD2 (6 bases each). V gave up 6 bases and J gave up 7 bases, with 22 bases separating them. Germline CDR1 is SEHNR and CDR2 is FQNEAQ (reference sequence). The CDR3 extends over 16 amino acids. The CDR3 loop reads CASSGGPAGNENEQFF. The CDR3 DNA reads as TGTGCCAGCAGTGGGGGCCCAGCGGGTAATGAGAATGAGCAGTTCTTC.

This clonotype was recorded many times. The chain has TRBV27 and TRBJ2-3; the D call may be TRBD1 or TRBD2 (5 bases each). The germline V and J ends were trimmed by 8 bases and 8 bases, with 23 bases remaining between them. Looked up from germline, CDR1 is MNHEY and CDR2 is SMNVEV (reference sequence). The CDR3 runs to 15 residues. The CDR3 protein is CASGTGHRGRGTQYF. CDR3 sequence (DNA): TGTGCCAGCGGGACGGGCCACAGAGGGAGAGGTACGCAGTATTTT.

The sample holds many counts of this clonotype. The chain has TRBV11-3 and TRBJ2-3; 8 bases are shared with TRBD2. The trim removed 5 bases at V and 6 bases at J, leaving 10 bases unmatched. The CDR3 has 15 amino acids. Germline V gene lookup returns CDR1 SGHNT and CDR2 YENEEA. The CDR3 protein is CASSPGLGPEDTQYF. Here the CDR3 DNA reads TGTGCCAGCAGCCCGGGACTAGGACCTGAGGATACGCAGTATTTT.

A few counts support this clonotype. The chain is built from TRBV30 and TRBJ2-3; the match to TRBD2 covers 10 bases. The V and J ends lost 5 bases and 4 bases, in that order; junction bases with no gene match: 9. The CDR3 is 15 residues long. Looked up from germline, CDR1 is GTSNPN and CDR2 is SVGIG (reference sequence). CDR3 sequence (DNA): TGTGCCTGGGGCCCGGGACTAGCGAACGCAGATACGCAGTATTTT. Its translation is CAWGPGLANADTQYF.

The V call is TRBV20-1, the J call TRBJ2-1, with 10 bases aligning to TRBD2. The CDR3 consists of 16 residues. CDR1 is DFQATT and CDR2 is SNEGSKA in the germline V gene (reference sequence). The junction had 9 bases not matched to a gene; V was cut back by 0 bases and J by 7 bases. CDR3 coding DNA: TGCAGTGCTAGAGACCCATTCCTAGCGGGAGTTAATGAGCAGTTCTTC. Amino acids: CSARDPFLAGVNEQFF.

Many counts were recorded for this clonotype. In DNA, the CDR3 is TGTGCCAGCAGCTTGACAGGGGTTCCCAGCTCCTACAATGAGCAGTTCTTC. It codes for CASSLTGVPSSYNEQFF. V gene TRBV7-2 combines with J gene TRBJ2-1, with 8 positions matching TRBD1. Germline V lookup: CDR1 SGHTA, CDR2 FQGNSA. The CDR3 has 17 residues. With V trimmed by 3 bases and J by 0 bases, 7 bases remained unmatched.

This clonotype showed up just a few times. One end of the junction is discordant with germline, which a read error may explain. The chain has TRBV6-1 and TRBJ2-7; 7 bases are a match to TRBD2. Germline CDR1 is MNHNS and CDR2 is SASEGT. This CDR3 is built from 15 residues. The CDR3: CASSSQAGRTYEQNF. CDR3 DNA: TGTGCCAGCAGCTCCCAAGCGGGACGGACCTACGAGCAGAACTTC.

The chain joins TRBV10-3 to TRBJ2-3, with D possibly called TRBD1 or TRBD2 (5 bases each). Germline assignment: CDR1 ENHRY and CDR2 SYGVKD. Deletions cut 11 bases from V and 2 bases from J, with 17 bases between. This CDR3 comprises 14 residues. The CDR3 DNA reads TGTGCCCCTCGGGGCGGCCCCAACACAGATACGCAGTATTTT. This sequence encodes CAPRGGPNTDTQYF.